Included here is one T cell receptor (beta chain) sequence, with context. This sample was included in a study of blood T cell repertoires in COVID-19. Between the trimmed V and J ends, which lost 1 base and 3 bases, there was a span of 4 bases. The CDR3 has 13 amino acids. The germline V gene has CDR1 SEHNR and CDR2 FQNEAQ (reference sequence). Per the original methods: Quantification of nucleated cells was approximated via reference gene primer amplification. This table comes from immunoSEQ multiplex PCR, and its TCRdb copy is limited to in-frame clones, with some not included. Clone size and the V and J calls come from that table; the DNA yielded D and trimming. The sample includes some 320,000 clones, more than 90% seen only once; the top ten take 2.6%.

The J gene is TRBJ1-5, the V gene TRBV7-9; D is uncertain. The sequencing sample was made of PBMCs or T cells enriched from blood (not recorded which). This TCR was recovered from a man aged 60-69 years who had recovered from COVID-19. The CDR3 loop reads CASSLGVNQPQHF. Written as DNA, the CDR3 is TGTGCCAGCAGCTTAGGCGTCAATCAGCCCCAGCATTTT.